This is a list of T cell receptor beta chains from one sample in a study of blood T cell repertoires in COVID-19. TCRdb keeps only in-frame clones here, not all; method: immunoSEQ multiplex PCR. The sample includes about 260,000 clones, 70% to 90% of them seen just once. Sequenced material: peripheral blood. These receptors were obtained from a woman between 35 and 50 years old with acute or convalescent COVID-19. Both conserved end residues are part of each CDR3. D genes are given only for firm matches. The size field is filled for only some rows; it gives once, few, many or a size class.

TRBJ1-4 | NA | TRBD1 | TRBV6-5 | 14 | TGTGCCAGTAACCCGGGACAGGGCGTGGAAAAACTGTTTTTT | CASNPGQGVEKLFF
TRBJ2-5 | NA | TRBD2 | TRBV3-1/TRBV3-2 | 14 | TGTGCCAGCAGCCAAGATAGCGGGGTAGAGACCCAGTACTTC | CASSQDSGVETQYF
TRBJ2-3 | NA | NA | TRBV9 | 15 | TGTGCCAGCAGCGTAGTGGTTCGAGCGCCAGATACGCAGTATTTT | CASSVVVRAPDTQYF
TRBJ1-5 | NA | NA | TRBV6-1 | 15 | TGTGCCAGCAGTGAAGCGGGGCAGGGTATTCAGCCCCAGCATTTT | CASSEAGQGIQPQHF
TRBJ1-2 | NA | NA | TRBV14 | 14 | TGTGCCAGCAGCCAAAGTGACAGGTCAGGGGGCTACACCTTC | CASSQSDRSGGYTF
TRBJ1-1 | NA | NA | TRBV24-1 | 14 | TGTGCCACCAGTGATTTCCAACAGGGCCTCGAAGCTTTCTTT | CATSDFQQGLEAFF
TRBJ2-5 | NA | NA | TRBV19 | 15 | TGTGCCAGTAGTACATCTGCACAGCAGTTCGGGACCCAGTACTTC | CASSTSAQQFGTQYF
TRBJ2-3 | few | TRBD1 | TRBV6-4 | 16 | TGTGCCAGCAGCGAAACGACAGGGGGAGGGACAGATACGCAGTATTTT | CASSETTGGGTDTQYF
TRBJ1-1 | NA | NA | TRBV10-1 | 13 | TGCGCCAGCAGTGGATCAGGGCGAACTGAAGCTTTCTTT | CASSGSGRTEAFF
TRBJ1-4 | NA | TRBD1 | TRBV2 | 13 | TGTGCCAGCAGTGGACAGGGGGCTGGAAAACTGTTTTTT | CASSGQGAGKLFF
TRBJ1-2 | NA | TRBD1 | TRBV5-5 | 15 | TGTGCCAGCAGCTTGGCCGGGACAGGCCTCTATGGCTACACCTTC | CASSLAGTGLYGYTF
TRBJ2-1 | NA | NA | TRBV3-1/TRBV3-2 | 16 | TGTGCCAGCAGCCCAGTCCAGGGAGTCCAAGGGGGTGAGCAGTTCTTC | CASSPVQGVQGGEQFF
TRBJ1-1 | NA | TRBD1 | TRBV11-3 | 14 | TGTGCCAGCAGCACAGGGGGCGCCGGGACTGAAGCTTTCTTT | CASSTGGAGTEAFF
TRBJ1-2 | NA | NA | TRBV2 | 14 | TGTGCCAGAACCCGGGACACCACTAACTATGGCTACACCTTC | CARTRDTTNYGYTF
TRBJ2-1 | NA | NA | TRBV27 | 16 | TGTGCCAGCAGTGCCCCTGGGGCCACCTCCTACAATGAGCAGTTCTTC | CASSAPGATSYNEQFF
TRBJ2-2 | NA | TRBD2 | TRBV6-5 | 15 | TGTGCCAGCAGTCCTTCCTGGGGGGGCACCGGGGAGCTGTTTTTT | CASSPSWGGTGELFF
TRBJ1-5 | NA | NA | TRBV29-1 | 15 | TGCAGCGTTAGGGACCCGGGAGGTAGCAATCAGCCCCAGCATTTT | CSVRDPGGSNQPQHF
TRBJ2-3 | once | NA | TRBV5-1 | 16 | TGCGCCAGCAGCTCCGGACTACGCGATAGCACAGATACGCAGTATTTT | CASSSGLRDSTDTQYF
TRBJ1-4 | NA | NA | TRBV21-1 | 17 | TGTGCCAGCAGCAAAGAAGATTGGGACAGGGCTAATGAAAAACTGTTTTTT | CASSKEDWDRANEKLFF
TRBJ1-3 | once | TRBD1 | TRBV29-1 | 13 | TGCAGCGTTTCCGGACAGGGGGGAAACACCATATATTTT | CSVSGQGGNTIYF
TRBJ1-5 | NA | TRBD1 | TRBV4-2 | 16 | TGTGCCAGCAGCCGCGAACAGGGGGCTGTTGGTCAGCCCCAGCATTTT | CASSREQGAVGQPQHF
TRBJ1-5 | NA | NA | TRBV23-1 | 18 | TGCGCCAGCAGTCAATCGTCGATCATCGGGGGACGCAATCAGCCCCAGCATTTT | CASSQSSIIGGRNQPQHF